This passage covers 30 T cell receptor beta chains from one sample sequenced in a study of cytomegalovirus exposure and HLA in healthy donors. This PCR relied on a set of 60 Vbeta primers and 13 Jbeta primers. Libraries were prepared by immunoSEQ multiplex PCR; TCRdb keeps only in-frame clonotypes and omits some of them. This sample carries approximately 90,000 clones, 76% of them seen once, and the ten largest clones take about 1.4%. The material sequenced was PBMCs. Every receptor here comes from a male donor in good health and CMV-seronegative.

The V gene is TRBV5-6, the J gene TRBJ2-3; 9 bases are a match to TRBD2. The CDR3 contains 16 residues. Germline V gene lookup returns CDR1 SGHDT and CDR2 YYEEEE. Trimming removed 4 bases from V and 8 bases from J; junction bases left unmatched: 14. CDR3 sequence (DNA): TGTGCCAGCAGCCCATGGCCAGCGGGAGGAGGGATTACGCAGTATTTT. Protein product: CASSPWPAGGGITQYF. Full variable domain (rest looked up from reference TRBV5-6 and TRBJ2-3): DAGVTQSPTHLIKTRGQQVTLRCSPKSGHDTVSWYQQALGQGPQFIFQYYEEEERQRGNFPDRFSGHQFPNYSSELNVNALLLGDSALYLCASSPWPAGGGITQYFGPGTRLTVL.

V usage is TRBV7-2 and J usage is TRBJ2-3; 8 nucleotides agree with TRBD2. Germline V gene lookup returns CDR1 SGHTA and CDR2 FQGNSA. This CDR3 is 16 amino acids long. With V trimmed by 3 bases and J by 3 bases, 8 bases remained unmatched. In DNA form, the CDR3 reads TGTGCCAGCAGCTTCCCCTACGGGGGGGGGACAGATACGCAGTATTTT. It encodes CASSFPYGGGTDTQYF.

This clone has more than one count but fewer than ten. The rearrangement uses TRBV7-9 and TRBJ2-1; 8 bases map to TRBD2. V shed 6 bases and J 4 bases; nucleotides not matched to a gene: 17. The CDR3 totals 18 residues. Looked up from germline, CDR1 is SEHNR and CDR2 is FQNEAQ (reference sequence). The CDR3 nucleotides read TGTGCCAGCAGTCGGGGGCTAGCGACACTAGCGGAGTACAATGAGCAGTTCTTC. Translated: CASSRGLATLAEYNEQFF.

The V call is TRBV19, the J call TRBJ1-1; D not certain. The germline V and J ends were trimmed by 0 bases and 6 bases, with 11 bases remaining between them. CDR3 length: 14 amino acids. Per germline, CDR1 LNHDA and CDR2 SQIVND (reference sequence). The CDR3 loop is CASSIEPGSPEAFF. CDR3 coding DNA: TGTGCCAGTAGTATAGAACCGGGTTCCCCTGAAGCTTTCTTT.

A few counts support this clone. The rearrangement joins TRBV6-6 to TRBJ1-5; 9 bases match TRBD1. The germline V gene encodes CDR1 MNHNY and CDR2 SVGAGI (reference sequence). Trimming cost V 4 bases and J 6 bases; bases outside gene matches: 7. The CDR3 has 15 residues. The CDR3 reads CASSSRQGVGQPQHF. The CDR3 bases are TGTGCCAGCAGTTCCCGACAGGGGGTGGGTCAGCCCCAGCATTTT.

The chain employs TRBV19 and TRBJ2-7, with D hard to call. V lost 4 bases and J 5 bases, leaving 9 bases between the germline ends. CDR1 LNHDA and CDR2 SQIVND come from the germline V gene (reference sequence). The CDR3 consists of 12 residues. CDR3 protein: CASSSLRNEQYF. Here the CDR3 DNA reads TGTGCCAGTAGTAGCCTTAGAAACGAGCAGTACTTC.

V gene TRBV7-2 combines with J gene TRBJ1-2; D is possibly TRBD1 (6 bases). Trimming removed 5 bases at V and 4 bases at J, with 20 bases between. The CDR3 is made up of 16 amino acids. The germline V gene encodes CDR1 SGHTA and CDR2 FQGNSA. The CDR3 DNA follows: TGTGCCAGCAGCCAAGGACAGCCGGCCCTCGGCTATGGCTACACCTTC. Translation gives CASSQGQPALGYGYTF.

The rearrangement uses TRBV4-1 and TRBJ1-2, with 12 bases matching TRBD1. V lost 0 bases to trimming and J lost 2 bases; unmatched junction nucleotides: 4. The CDR3 contains 17 residues. Germline V gives CDR1 MGHRA, CDR2 YSYEKL. In nucleotides, the CDR3 is TGCGCCAGCAGCCAAGAGGTCGGGACAGGGGGCAACTATGGCTACACCTTC. It translates to CASSQEVGTGGNYGYTF.

As to this clone: The sample holds other DNA sequences that translate to the same CDR3. The chain recombines TRBV18 with TRBJ2-7; no reliable D call. V was trimmed by 2 bases and J by 3 bases, leaving 5 bases between them. The CDR3 consists of 12 residues. Germline V gene lookup returns CDR1 KGHSH and CDR2 LQKENI. CDR3 in DNA: TGTGCCAGCTCACCAGGCAGCTACGAGCAGTACTTC. This codes for CASSPGSYEQYF.

V usage is TRBV7-9 and J usage is TRBJ2-2, with 8 nucleotides matching TRBD1. The CDR3 sequence is 15 residues long. V was clipped by 5 bases and J by 10 bases; unmatched bases: 12. The germline V gene encodes CDR1 SEHNR and CDR2 FQNEAQ (reference sequence). CDR3 amino acids: CASSLRTGRGAELFF. CDR3 in DNA: TGTGCCAGCAGCCTCCGGACAGGGCGCGGTGCGGAGCTGTTTTTT. Together with reference TRBV7-9 and TRBJ2-2, the CDR3 gives the full variable domain: DTGVSQNPRHKITKRGQNVTFRCDPISEHNRLYWYRQTLGQGPEFLTYFQNEAQLEKSRLLSDRFSAERPKGSFSTLEIQRTEQGDSAMYLCASSLRTGRGAELFFGEGSRLTVL.

This clone was picked up a small number of times. V and J are TRBV11-2 and TRBJ2-3; D perhaps matches TRBD2 (7 bases). In germline, CDR1 is SGHAT, CDR2 FQNNGV. There are 15 residues in the CDR3. Trimming took 6 bases from V and 0 from J, leaving 13 bases between them. The CDR3 loop reads CASSFRGGSTDTQYF. CDR3 DNA sequence: TGTGCCAGCAGTTTCAGGGGAGGGAGCACAGATACGCAGTATTTT.

The DNA for the CDR3 is TGTGCCTGGAGTACGACAGCGAGCGCCGGCTACACCTTC. Translation gives CAWSTTASAGYTF. J is TRBJ1-2 and V is TRBV30; TRBD1 might be the D (5 bases). Germline V CDR1 and CDR2: GTSNPN, SVGIG (reference sequence). The CDR3 covers 13 residues. V lost 2 bases to trimming and J lost 8 bases, with 15 bases between them.

V is TRBV28 and J is TRBJ2-7, with 10 bases that match TRBD1. The CDR3 runs 15 residues. The junction had 5 bases not matched to a gene; V was cut back by 3 bases and J by 3 bases. Germline V lookup: CDR1 MDHEN, CDR2 SYDVKM. This chain's CDR3 is CASSFPDRGLYEQYF. CDR3 in DNA: TGTGCCAGCAGTTTTCCCGACAGGGGGCTCTACGAGCAGTACTTC.

This rearrangement joins TRBV9 to TRBJ2-3, with 9 bases matching TRBD2. The CDR3 extends over 15 amino acids. Trimming removed 3 bases from V and 5 bases from J; junction bases left unmatched: 7. Germline CDR1 is SGDLS and CDR2 is YYNGEE. CDR3: CASSAGLASVDTQYF. The CDR3 coding sequence is TGTGCCAGCAGCGCGGGACTAGCTTCGGTAGATACGCAGTATTTT.

The V gene is TRBV27, the J gene TRBJ2-4; possible D gene TRBD1, 6 bases. CDR1 and CDR2 (germline): MNHEY, SMNVEV (reference sequence). This CDR3 region has 14 residues. V gave up 5 bases and J gave up 9 bases, with 17 bases separating them. CDR3 DNA sequence: TGTGCCAGCAGTCCTCAGGGGAGAAGCGGCATTCAGTACTTC. Encoded protein: CASSPQGRSGIQYF.

V and J are TRBV7-2 and TRBJ2-5, with 7 bases that match TRBD1. TRBJ2-7 matches the DNA end more closely, so the J call is doubtful. The CDR3 runs 15 residues. Germline CDR1 is SGHTA and CDR2 is FQGNSA. The CDR3 spells CASSLEGAQGLEQYF. The CDR3 DNA reads as TGTGCCAGCAGCTTAGAAGGGGCACAGGGGCTCGAGCAGTACTTC.

The chain links TRBV30 to TRBJ1-3; tentatively, D is TRBD1 (5 bases). Germline-derived CDR1 and CDR2 are GTSNPN and SVGIG (reference sequence). The germline V and J ends were trimmed by 3 bases and 4 bases, with 13 bases remaining between them. This CDR3 spans 14 amino acids. CDR3 DNA sequence: TGTGCCTGGAGGGACATCGATTTCGGAAACACCATATATTTT. Translated: CAWRDIDFGNTIYF.

The rearrangement joins TRBV6-6 to TRBJ1-2; tentative D call: TRBD1 (5 bases). The CDR3 has 12 amino acids. V lost 11 bases to trimming and J lost 5 bases, with 15 bases between them. Germline assignment: CDR1 MNHNY and CDR2 SVGAGI (reference sequence). The CDR3: CAEQADNYGYTF. The CDR3 DNA reads as TGTGCCGAGCAGGCGGACAATTATGGCTACACCTTC.

The CDR3 DNA is TGTGCCAGCAGCGCCCGGGACATTGGCTACGAGCAGTACTTC. It encodes CASSARDIGYEQYF. The chain employs TRBV7-2 and TRBJ2-7; D is perhaps TRBD1 (6 bases). Trimming removed 5 bases from V and 3 bases from J, with 14 bases in between. CDR1 and CDR2 (germline): SGHTA, FQGNSA. The CDR3 is 14 amino acids.

This clone came up a few times. The gene calls are TRBV7-9 and TRBJ2-2, with TRBD1 matching over 8 bases. The junction had 6 bases not matched to a gene; V was cut back by 5 bases and J by 1 base. The germline gives CDR1 SEHNR, CDR2 FQNEAQ (reference sequence). The CDR3 is 16 residues long. The chain's CDR3 is CASSVRDRGNTGELFF. CDR3 nucleotides: TGTGCCAGCAGCGTTAGAGACAGGGGGAACACCGGGGAGCTGTTTTTT.

The J gene is TRBJ2-7, the V gene TRBV5-6; the D gene is possibly TRBD1 (5 bases). Between the trimmed V and J ends, which lost 0 bases and 2 bases, there was a span of 9 bases. Germline CDR1 reads SGHDT; CDR2 reads YYEEEE. The CDR3 runs 14 residues. As DNA, the CDR3 is TGTGCCAGCAGCTTGGGGCAGGGCCCCTACGAGCAGTACTTC. Residues: CASSLGQGPYEQYF.

The CDR3 DNA follows: TGTGCCAGCAGTGATAGGTCGCAGGGCAATCAGCCCCAGCATTTT. As protein: CASSDRSQGNQPQHF. V gene TRBV2 combines with J gene TRBJ1-5; D gene unclear. Germline V CDR1 and CDR2: SNHLY, FYNNEI. V lost 3 bases and J lost 2, with 11 bases in between. The CDR3 totals 15 residues.

V is TRBV25-1 and J is TRBJ1-6; TRBD1 aligns across 7 bases. This CDR3 contains 13 residues. Germline V gene data show CDR1 as MGHDK and CDR2 as SYGVNS. The junction had 4 bases not matched to a gene; V was cut back by 8 bases and J by 6 bases. The CDR3, as DNA: TGTGCCAGCCGCCGGGACAGTAATTCACCCCTCCACTTT. It encodes CASRRDSNSPLHF.

The CDR3 sequence: CASSEAGGLSSYNEQFF. The CDR3 nucleotides are TGTGCCAGCAGTGAAGCGGGCGGGTTAAGCTCCTACAATGAGCAGTTCTTC. The rearrangement links TRBV6-1 to TRBJ2-1; D is possibly TRBD2 (5 bases). V was trimmed by 0 bases and J by 0 bases, leaving 12 bases between them. CDR1 MNHNS and CDR2 SASEGT come from the germline V gene. This CDR3 spans 17 amino acids.

CDR3 amino acids: CASSLSGLAGIEQYF. The CDR3 bases are TGTGCCAGCAGTTTATCGGGACTAGCGGGGATCGAGCAGTACTTC. The V and J genes are TRBV28 and TRBJ2-7; 13 bases align to TRBD2. The germline CDR1 and CDR2 sequences are MDHEN and SYDVKM. The ends lost 1 base at V and 6 bases at J; junction bases unmatched: 3. The CDR3 extends over 15 amino acids.

This clone has more than one count but fewer than ten. The CDR3 DNA follows: TGTGCCAGCTCACCAGGACAGCCAAATCAGCCCCAGCATTTT. Translation: CASSPGQPNQPQHF. The chain carries TRBV18 and TRBJ1-5, with D possibly TRBD1 on 6 matching bases. The V gene's germline CDR1 is KGHSH and CDR2 LQKENI. V lost 2 bases and J 4 bases, leaving 9 bases between the germline ends. There are 14 residues in the CDR3.

The rearrangement uses TRBV29-1 and TRBJ2-1; the D is unclear. V lost 4 bases, J lost 0 bases, and 7 bases lay in between. Germline CDR1 reads SQVTM; CDR2 reads ANQGSEA. The CDR3 is made up of 13 amino acids. The chain's CDR3 is CSVAPSSYNEQFF. DNA for the CDR3: TGCAGCGTTGCTCCCAGCTCCTACAATGAGCAGTTCTTC.

The genes are TRBV5-5 and TRBJ2-7; possibly TRBD1 for D (6 bases). The CDR3 contains 11 residues. Germline values: CDR1 SGHKS, CDR2 YYEKEE (reference sequence). V lost 2 bases to trimming and J lost 12 bases, with 12 bases between them. The CDR3: CASSLQGFAYF. The CDR3 bases are TGTGCCAGCAGCTTACAGGGTTTCGCGTACTTC. The whole variable domain, remainder taken from reference TRBV5-5 and TRBJ2-7, is DAGVTQSPTHLIKTRGQQVTLRCSPISGHKSVSWYQQVLGQGPQFIFQYYEKEERGRGNFPDRFSARQFPNYSSELNVNALLLGDSALYLCASSLQGFAYFGPGTRLTVT.

The rearrangement uses TRBV10-1 and TRBJ2-1, with 11 positions matching TRBD2. V shed 3 bases, J shed 10 bases, and the junction held 8 bases outside the gene matches. The V gene's germline CDR1 is WNHNN and CDR2 SYGVQD (reference sequence). The CDR3 covers 15 residues. The CDR3 sequence: CASSDRLAGGKEQFF. In DNA form, the CDR3 reads TGCGCCAGCAGTGATCGGCTAGCGGGGGGAAAGGAGCAGTTCTTC.

The chain couples TRBV18 to TRBJ1-4; D remains unclear. Trimming left V 0 bases short and J 7 bases short, with 9 bases between. This CDR3 contains 14 residues. CDR1 is KGHSH and CDR2 is LQKENI in the germline V gene. The CDR3 sequence: CASSPPLEVEKLFF. The CDR3 DNA sequence: TGTGCCAGCTCACCACCGTTAGAGGTTGAAAAACTGTTTTTT.